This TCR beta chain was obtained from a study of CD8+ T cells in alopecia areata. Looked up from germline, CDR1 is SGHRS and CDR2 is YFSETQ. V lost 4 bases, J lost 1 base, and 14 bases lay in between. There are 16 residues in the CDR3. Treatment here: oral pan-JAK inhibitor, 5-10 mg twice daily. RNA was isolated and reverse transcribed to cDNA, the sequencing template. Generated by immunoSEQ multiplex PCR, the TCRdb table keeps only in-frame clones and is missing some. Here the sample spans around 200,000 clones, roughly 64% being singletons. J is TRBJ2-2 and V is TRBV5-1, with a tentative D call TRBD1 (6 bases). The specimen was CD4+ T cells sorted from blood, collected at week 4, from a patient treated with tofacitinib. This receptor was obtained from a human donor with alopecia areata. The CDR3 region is CASSASGTLNTGELFF. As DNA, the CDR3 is TGCGCCAGCAGCGCCTCCGGGACACTGAACACCGGGGAGCTGTTTTTT.